The rows below give T cell receptor beta chains drawn from one sample of a study of T cells in Graves' hyperthyroidism and ophthalmopathy. TCRdb re-analysed the multiplex PCR reads in MiXCR, keeping a single row per CDR3 protein. The table lists about 98,000 distinct CDR3 sequences, roughly 40% of them singletons. Sequencing was done on a sample of peripheral blood or thyroid tissue (not recorded which). These receptors were collected from a young woman with Graves' hyperthyroidism. Each CDR3 is given without its conserved first and last residue. Each record gives: J gene, V gene, CDR3 protein.

>TRBJ2-7|TRBV5-1
ASSKGQGAFDEQY
>TRBJ1-1|TRBV10-2
AVKPRTGSTEAF
>TRBJ2-2|TRBV5-5
ASSQPANTGELF
>TRBJ1-5|TRBV6-5
ASSPAADRYSNQPQH
>TRBJ1-6|TRBV7-2
ASSTRQGSPLH
>TRBJ1-1|TRBV5-1
ASSWATMNTEAF
>TRBJ2-7|TRBV3-1
ASSREQGSYEQY
>TRBJ2-7|TRBV30
AWTLEGGEQY
>TRBJ2-7|TRBV10-3
AISESGRQKYEQY
>TRBJ1-1|TRBV5-1
ASSLEPLTEAF
>TRBJ1-1|TRBV25-1
ASSEFAGGSEAF
>TRBJ2-2|TRBV5-6
ASSVRRAGELF
>TRBJ2-2|TRBV7-9
ASSPYSGDGELF
>TRBJ1-3|TRBV18
ASSRRISGNTIY
>TRBJ2-7|TRBV10-3
AISADRGDYEQY
>TRBJ1-3|TRBV14
ASSQVRDLNTIY
>TRBJ1-2|TRBV18
ASYGGANYGYT
>TRBJ2-5|TRBV15
ATSRSLSETQY
>TRBJ2-5|TRBV10-3
ATRQGERQETQY
>TRBJ2-7|TRBV20-1
SARGVAGGWRSYEQY
>TRBJ1-2|TRBV7-8
ASSLVRGGGAGGYT
>TRBJ2-7|TRBV27
ASSLGRERSEQY
>TRBJ1-2|TRBV25-1
ASSLPDSNLNYGYT
>TRBJ2-5|TRBV20-1
SAWDRGKETQY
>TRBJ2-3|TRBV7-2
ASSLLRLAADTQY
>TRBJ2-7|TRBV24-1
ATSDFSGSYEQY
>TRBJ1-2|TRBV27
ASSLRSRQGGSGYT
>TRBJ2-5|TRBV20-1
SAGLFAAGEGSETQY
>TRBJ1-2|TRBV6-6
ASSLNIISNYDYT
>TRBJ1-6|TRBV27
ASRLKAGQGNGSPLH
>TRBJ1-2|TRBV20-1
SARARTTDYGYT
>TRBJ2-7|TRBV27
ASSFGYEQY
>TRBJ1-3|TRBV6-6
ASSVTAYSGNTIY
>TRBJ2-5|TRBV6-5
ASSAMGTPALGETQY
>TRBJ2-7|TRBV5-1
ASSLGAGGPRSYEQY
>TRBJ1-2|TRBV28
AIDRENYGYT
>TRBJ1-1|TRBV28
ASRALLRGLEAF
>TRBJ2-5|TRBV15
ATSRDYQETQY